Below, one T cell receptor beta chain is given with its context. Its antigen is currently unknown. Data came from immunoSEQ multiplex PCR; TCRdb stores just in-frame clones and leaves some out. The sample has some 97,000 clones; more than 85% are singletons. The data were obtained in a study of siplizumab effects on memory and regulatory T cells. General study results and limits: Naive T cells seemed more diverse than memory cells and seemed major alloresponse contributors.

What was sequenced was CD4+ T cells sorted from blood. This TCR came from a human donor in good health. Some clones in this sample may be carry-over from other donors' samples.

The CDR3 bases are TGTGCCAGTAGTATGAACAGGGGGCCTACTGAAGCTTTCTTT. As protein: CASSMNRGPTEAFF. The rearrangement uses TRBV19 and TRBJ1-1; 9 bases align to TRBD1. With V trimmed by 3 bases and J by 5 bases, 4 bases remained unmatched. Per the germline V gene, CDR1 is LNHDA and CDR2 is SQIVND (reference sequence). The CDR3 spans 14 residues.